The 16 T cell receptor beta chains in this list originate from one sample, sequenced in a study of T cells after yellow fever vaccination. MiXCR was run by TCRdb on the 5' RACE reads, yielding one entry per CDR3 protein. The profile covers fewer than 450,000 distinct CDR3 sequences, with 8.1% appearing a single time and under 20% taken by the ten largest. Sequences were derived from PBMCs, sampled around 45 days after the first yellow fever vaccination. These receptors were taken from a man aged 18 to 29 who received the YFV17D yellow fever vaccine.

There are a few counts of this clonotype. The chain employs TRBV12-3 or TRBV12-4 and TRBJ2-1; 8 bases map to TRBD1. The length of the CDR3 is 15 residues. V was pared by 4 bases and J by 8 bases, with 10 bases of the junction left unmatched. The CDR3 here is CASSSQGALGHEQFF. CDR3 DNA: TGTGCCAGCAGTTCCCAGGGGGCACTAGGTCATGAGCAGTTCTTC.

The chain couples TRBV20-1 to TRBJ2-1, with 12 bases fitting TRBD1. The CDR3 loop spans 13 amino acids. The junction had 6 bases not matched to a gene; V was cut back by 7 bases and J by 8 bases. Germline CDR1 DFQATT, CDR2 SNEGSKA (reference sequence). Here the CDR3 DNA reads TGCAGTGTTCAAGGGACAGGGGGCTATGAGCAGTTCTTC. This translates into CSVQGTGGYEQFF.

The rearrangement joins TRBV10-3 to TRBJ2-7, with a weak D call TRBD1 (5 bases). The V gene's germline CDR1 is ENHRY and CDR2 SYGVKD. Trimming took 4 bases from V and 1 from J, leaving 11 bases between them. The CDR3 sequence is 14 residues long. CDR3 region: CAISAVDSSYEQYV. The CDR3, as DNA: TGTGCCATCAGTGCGGTCGACAGTTCCTACGAGCAGTACGTC.

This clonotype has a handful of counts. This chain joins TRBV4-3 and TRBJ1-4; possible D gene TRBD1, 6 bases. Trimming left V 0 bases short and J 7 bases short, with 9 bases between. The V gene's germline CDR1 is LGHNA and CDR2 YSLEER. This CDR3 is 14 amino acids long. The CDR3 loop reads CASSQDSRGEKLFF. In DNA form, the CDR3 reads TGCGCCAGCAGCCAAGATTCCAGGGGTGAAAAACTGTTTTTT.

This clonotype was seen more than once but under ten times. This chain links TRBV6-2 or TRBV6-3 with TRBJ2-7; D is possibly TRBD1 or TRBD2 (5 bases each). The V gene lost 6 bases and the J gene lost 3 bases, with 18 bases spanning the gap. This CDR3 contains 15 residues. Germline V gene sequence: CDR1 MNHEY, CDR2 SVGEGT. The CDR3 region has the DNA TGTGCCAGCAGCTCAAATCCGGGACGGATCTACGAGCAGTACGTC. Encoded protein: CASSSNPGRIYEQYV.

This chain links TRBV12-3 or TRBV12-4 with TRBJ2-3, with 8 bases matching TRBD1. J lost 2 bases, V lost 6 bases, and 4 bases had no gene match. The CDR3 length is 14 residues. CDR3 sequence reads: CASRIRGLTDTQYF. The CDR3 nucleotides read TGTGCCAGCAGAATCAGGGGGCTCACAGATACGCAGTATTTT.

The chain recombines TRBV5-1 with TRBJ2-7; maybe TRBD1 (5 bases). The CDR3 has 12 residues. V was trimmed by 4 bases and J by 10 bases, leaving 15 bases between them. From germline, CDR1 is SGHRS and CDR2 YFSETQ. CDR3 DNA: TGCGCCAGCAGCACCCAGGGCGGTCGACAGTACTTC. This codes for CASSTQGGRQYF.

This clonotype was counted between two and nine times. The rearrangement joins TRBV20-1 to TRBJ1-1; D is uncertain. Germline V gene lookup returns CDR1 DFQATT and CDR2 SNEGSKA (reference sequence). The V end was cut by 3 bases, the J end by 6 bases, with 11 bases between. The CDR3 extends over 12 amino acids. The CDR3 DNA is TGCAGTGCTAGGGCCAGCCCCGCTGAAGCTTTCTTT. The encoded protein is CSARASPAEAFF.

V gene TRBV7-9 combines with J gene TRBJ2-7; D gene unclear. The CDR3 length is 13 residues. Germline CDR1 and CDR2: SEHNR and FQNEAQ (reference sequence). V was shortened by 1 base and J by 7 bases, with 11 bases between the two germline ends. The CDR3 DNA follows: TGTGCCAGCAGCTTAGTCGGTATGGGTGAGCAGTACTTC. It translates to CASSLVGMGEQYF.

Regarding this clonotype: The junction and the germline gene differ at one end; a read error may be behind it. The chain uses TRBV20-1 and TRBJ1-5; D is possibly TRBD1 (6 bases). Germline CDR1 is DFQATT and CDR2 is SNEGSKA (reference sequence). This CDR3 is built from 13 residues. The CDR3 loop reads CSATQGSDQPQHF. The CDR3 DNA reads TGCAGTGCTACACAGGGTAGCGATCAGCCCCAGCATTTT.

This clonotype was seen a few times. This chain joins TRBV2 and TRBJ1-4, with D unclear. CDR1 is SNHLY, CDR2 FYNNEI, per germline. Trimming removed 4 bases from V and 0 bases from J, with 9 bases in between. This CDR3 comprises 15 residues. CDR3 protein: CASSVRLPTNEKLFF. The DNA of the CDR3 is TGTGCCAGCAGTGTAAGACTGCCAACTAATGAAAAACTGTTTTTT.

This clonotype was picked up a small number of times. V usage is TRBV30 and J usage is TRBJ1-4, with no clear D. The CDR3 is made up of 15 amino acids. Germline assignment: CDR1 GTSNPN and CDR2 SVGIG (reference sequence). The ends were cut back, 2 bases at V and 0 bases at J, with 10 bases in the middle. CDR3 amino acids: CAWSIAGTTNEKLFF. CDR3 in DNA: TGTGCCTGGAGTATCGCGGGGACAACTAATGAAAAACTGTTTTTT.

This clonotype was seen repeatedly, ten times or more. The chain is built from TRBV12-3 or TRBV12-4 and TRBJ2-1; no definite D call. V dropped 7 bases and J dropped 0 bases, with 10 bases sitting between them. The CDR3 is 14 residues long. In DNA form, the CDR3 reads TGTGCCAGCAAGGAGTCCAGCTCCTACAATGAGCAGTTCTTC. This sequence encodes CASKESSSYNEQFF.

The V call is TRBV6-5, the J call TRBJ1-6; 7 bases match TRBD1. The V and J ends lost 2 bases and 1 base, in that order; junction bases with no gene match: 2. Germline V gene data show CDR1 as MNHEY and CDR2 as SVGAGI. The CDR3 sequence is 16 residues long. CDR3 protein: CASSYEQGSYNSPLHF. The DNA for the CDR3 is TGTGCCAGCAGTTACGAACAGGGGTCCTATAATTCACCCCTCCACTTT.

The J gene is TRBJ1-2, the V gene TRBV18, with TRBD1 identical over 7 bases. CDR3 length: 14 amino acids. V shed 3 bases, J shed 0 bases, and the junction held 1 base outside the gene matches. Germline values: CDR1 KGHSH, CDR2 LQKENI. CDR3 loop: CASSPGTANYGYTF. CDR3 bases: TGTGCCAGCTCACCCGGGACAGCTAACTATGGCTACACCTTC.

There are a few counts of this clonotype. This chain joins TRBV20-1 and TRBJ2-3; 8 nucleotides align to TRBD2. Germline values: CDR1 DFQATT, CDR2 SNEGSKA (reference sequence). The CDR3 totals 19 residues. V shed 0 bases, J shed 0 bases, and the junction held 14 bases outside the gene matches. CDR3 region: CSARDLASGGETSTDTQYF. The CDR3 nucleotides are TGCAGTGCTAGAGATCTGGCGAGCGGGGGAGAGACTAGCACAGATACGCAGTATTTT.